This T cell receptor beta chain comes out of a study of siplizumab effects on memory and regulatory T cells. Study-wide results and limits: The diversity of naive T cells seemed greater than that of memory cells, and their alloresponse contribution seemed major.

The CDR3 loop spans 17 amino acids. CDR1 and CDR2 (germline): SGHDT, YYEEEE. Trimming left V 2 bases short and J 1 base short, with 18 bases between. Of note for this clone: Its antigen is currently unknown. Within the sample, other DNA sequences also encode this same CDR3.

Produced via immunoSEQ multiplex PCR; TCRdb's table is partial and in-frame only. Seen here are some 87,000 clones, 70% to 90% observed once, and the top ten hold roughly 15%. The sample was CD4+ T cells sorted from blood. The sequence came from a human donor in good health. The rearrangement uses TRBV5-6 and TRBJ1-1; D perhaps matches TRBD1 (5 bases). CDR3 protein: CASSFSLSRQRNTEAFF. In DNA form, the CDR3 reads TGTGCCAGCAGCTTCTCCCTCTCGAGACAGAGGAACACTGAAGCTTTCTTT. Full variable domain (rest looked up from reference TRBV5-6 and TRBJ1-1): DAGVTQSPTHLIKTRGQQVTLRCSPKSGHDTVSWYQQALGQGPQFIFQYYEEEERQRGNFPDRFSGHQFPNYSSELNVNALLLGDSALYLCASSFSLSRQRNTEAFFGQGTRLTVV.